Listed here is a single TCR beta chain. It has no known antigen specificity. It has no much larger one-base neighbor in the sample; base qualities were not kept. This specimen comes from a study of pediatric ulcerative colitis (dated by TCRdb to about 2019). Background on the whole study: Pancolitis was present in several ulcerative colitis patients and left-sided colitis in two, and histology consistent with ulcerative colitis was found in all of these patients. Roughly ten newly diagnosed, treatment-naive pediatric ulcerative colitis patients and four non-IBD control children each provided paired blood and rectal samples. By Pediatric Ulcerative Colitis Activity Index, mild disease was classified in a couple of patients, moderate disease in several and acute severe colitis in three.

Overall study results and their limits: For technical reasons, substantially fewer templates were yielded by the blood samples of a couple of patients, and these blood samples were excluded from blood-rectal overlap analysis. Clonal overlap between a subject's own blood and rectum was significantly greater in ulcerative colitis patients than in controls, which suggests more T cell trafficking to inflamed tissue. Features of the rectal repertoire distinguished controls, mild-moderate colitis patients and acute severe colitis patients, and in acute severe colitis rectal diversity was lower because of clonal expansions. The healthy control group was small, with only four individuals. Because repertoires were derived from total lymphocyte DNA, patterns in rare subsets such as regulatory T cells may not have been reflected. A couple of rectal CDR3 clonotypes were found in every ulcerative colitis patient but in no control. Rectal pinch biopsies may have included blood-derived T cells, especially in patients with overt colitis.

Through the immunoSEQ TRB Survey service, multiplex V and J primers were used to amplify rearranged CDR3 beta regions from genomic DNA. To keep sequencing depth the same across samples, survey-level depth of up to 500,000 reads per sample was applied. The libraries were purified and pooled, then sequenced using Illumina technology. In the paper's pipeline: Productive clonality, sample overlap, pairwise scatters, CDR3 beta length, V/D/J gene usage and productiveness were assessed with immunoSEQ online tools. Calculated diversity was the number of unique rearrangements divided by total templates times 100; Shannon and Simpson indices were also computed. Principal component analysis used the R prcomp function and ggbiplot package on Z-score normalized data. Blood-rectal clonal overlap within each subject was quantified with Morisita's index. The source is immuneACCESS, and TCRdb retained only in-frame sequences with V and J called. Part of the clones is not carried over; for the studies checked, unresolved V genes explain less than half of this, and the remainder is unexplained. The DNA gave D and trimming, while V, J and clone size come from that table. This sample gives tens of thousands of clones in total; 55% to 85% of them show up just once. The top ten clones comprise around 0.7% of the sample.

During colonoscopy, one to two pinch biopsies were obtained from the rectum for research. No immunosuppressive medication had been given to the ulcerative colitis patients before the diagnostic colonoscopy. Before DNA isolation, rectal biopsies were subjected to proteinase K digestion. The Wizard kit (Promega) was used to extract genomic DNA from the blood and intestinal samples. The germline V gene gives CDR1 as SGHRS and CDR2 as YFSETQ. The V end loses 4 bases and the J end loses 3 bases, and a stretch of 13 bases separates them. Reading from cysteine to phenylalanine, the CDR3 counts 14 amino acids. Only the CDR3 DNA stays, 42 bases, in frame from base 1.

The rearranged segments are TRBV5-1 and TRBJ1-1, and TRBD1 may be the D gene, going by 5 matching bases. The sample was gut tissue. The sequence was collected from a boy younger than 18 with moderate ulcerative colitis. Read as DNA, the sequence is TGCGCCAGCAGCAGGGACGGTTTAGACACTGAAGCTTTCTTT. Translated, it gives CASSRDGLDTEAFF.